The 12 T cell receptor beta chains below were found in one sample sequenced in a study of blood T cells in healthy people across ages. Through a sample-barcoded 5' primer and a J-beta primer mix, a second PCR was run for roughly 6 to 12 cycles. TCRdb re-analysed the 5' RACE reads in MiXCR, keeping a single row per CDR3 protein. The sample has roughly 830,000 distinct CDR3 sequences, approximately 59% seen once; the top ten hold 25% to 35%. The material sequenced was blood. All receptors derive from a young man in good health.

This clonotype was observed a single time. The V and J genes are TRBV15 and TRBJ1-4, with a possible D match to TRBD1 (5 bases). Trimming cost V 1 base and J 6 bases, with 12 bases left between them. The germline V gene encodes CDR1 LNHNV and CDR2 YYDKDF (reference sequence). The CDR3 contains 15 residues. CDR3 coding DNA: TGTGCCACCAGCAGAGCGGGACCTGGGGATGAAAAACTGTTTTTT. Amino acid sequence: CATSRAGPGDEKLFF.

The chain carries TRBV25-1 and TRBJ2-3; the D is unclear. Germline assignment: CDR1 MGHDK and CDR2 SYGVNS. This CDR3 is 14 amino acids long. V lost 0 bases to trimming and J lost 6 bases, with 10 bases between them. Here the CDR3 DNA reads TGTGCCAGCAGTGAATATCGGGCCTCGGATACGCAGTATTTT. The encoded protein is CASSEYRASDTQYF.

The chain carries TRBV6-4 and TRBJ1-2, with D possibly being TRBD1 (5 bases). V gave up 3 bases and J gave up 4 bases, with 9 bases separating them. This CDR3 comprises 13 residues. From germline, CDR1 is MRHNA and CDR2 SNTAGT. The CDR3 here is CASSERGRYGYTF. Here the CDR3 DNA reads TGTGCCAGCAGTGAGAGGGGCCGCTATGGCTACACCTTC.

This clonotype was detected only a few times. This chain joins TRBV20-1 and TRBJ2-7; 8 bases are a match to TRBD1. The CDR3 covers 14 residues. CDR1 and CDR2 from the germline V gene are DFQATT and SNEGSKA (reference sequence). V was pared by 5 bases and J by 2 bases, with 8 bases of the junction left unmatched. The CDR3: CSALTGTGAYEQYF. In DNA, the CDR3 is TGCAGTGCTTTAACCGGGACAGGAGCCTACGAGCAGTACTTC.

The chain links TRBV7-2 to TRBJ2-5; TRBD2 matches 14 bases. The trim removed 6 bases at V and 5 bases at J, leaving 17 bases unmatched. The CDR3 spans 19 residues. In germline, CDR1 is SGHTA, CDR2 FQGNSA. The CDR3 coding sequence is TGTGCCAGCAGTTTAAGCCGGACTAGCGGGGGGCGGAGAAGGGAGACCCAGTACTTC. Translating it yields CASSLSRTSGGRRRETQYF.

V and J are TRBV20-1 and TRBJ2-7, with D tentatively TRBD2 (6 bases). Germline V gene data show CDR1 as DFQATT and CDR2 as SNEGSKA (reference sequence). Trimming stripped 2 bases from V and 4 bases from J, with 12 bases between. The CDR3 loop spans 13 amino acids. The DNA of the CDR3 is TGCAGTGCTAGACGGGGGAACCCATACGAGCAGTACTTC. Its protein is CSARRGNPYEQYF.

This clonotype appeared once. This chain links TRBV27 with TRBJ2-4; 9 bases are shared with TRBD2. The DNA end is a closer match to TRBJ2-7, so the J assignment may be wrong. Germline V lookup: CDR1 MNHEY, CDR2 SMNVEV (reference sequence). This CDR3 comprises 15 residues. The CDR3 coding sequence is TGTGCCAGCAGTTTATTAGCGGGGGAGATTTACGAGCAGTACTTC. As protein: CASSLLAGEIYEQYF.

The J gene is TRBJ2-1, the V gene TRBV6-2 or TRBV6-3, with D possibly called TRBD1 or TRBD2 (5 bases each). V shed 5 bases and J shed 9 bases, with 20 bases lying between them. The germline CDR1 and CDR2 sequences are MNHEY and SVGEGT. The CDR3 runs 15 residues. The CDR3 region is CASSITGTPGLEQFF. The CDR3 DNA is TGTGCCAGCAGTATAACCGGGACCCCGGGTCTTGAGCAGTTCTTC.

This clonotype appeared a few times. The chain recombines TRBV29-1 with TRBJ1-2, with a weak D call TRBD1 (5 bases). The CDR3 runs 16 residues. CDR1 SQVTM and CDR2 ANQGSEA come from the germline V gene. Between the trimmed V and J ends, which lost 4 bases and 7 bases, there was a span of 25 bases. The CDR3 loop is CSVGTGRPNLRSGYTF. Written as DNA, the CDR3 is TGCAGCGTTGGAACAGGCAGGCCGAACCTTCGGAGTGGCTACACCTTC.

CDR3 in amino acids: CASSQASGGGVEQYF. The CDR3 bases are TGCGCCAGCAGCCAGGCGAGCGGAGGGGGCGTGGAGCAGTACTTC. The chain carries TRBV5-1 and TRBJ2-5; the D gene is possibly TRBD1 (7 bases). The germline CDR1 and CDR2 sequences are SGHRS and YFSETQ. With 4 bases removed from V and 11 bases from J, the gap between germline ends came to 24 bases. This CDR3 comprises 15 residues.

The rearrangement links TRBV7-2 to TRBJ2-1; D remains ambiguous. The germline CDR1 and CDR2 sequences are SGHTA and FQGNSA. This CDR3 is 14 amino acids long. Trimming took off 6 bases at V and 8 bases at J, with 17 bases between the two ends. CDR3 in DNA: TGTGCCAGCAGTCCCCCCCCAGGTAGGGATGAGCAGTTCTTC. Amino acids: CASSPPPGRDEQFF.

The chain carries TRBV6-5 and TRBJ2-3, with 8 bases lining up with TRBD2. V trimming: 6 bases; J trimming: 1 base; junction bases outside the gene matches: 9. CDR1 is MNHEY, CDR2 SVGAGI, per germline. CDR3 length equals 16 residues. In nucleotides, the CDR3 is TGTGCCAGCAGCCACCGCGCGGGACTAGGCACAGATACGCAGTATTTT. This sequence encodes CASSHRAGLGTDTQYF.